A single sample is the source of the 16 T cell receptor beta chains below, sequenced in a study of blood T cell repertoires in COVID-19. The protocol was immunoSEQ multiplex PCR, while the TCRdb copy is restricted to in-frame clones and leaves out a portion. The sample records under 350,000 clones, about 86% being singletons. Source material: PBMCs or T cells enriched from blood (not recorded which). The receptor source for this set is a woman aged 40-49 years with acute COVID-19.

The V gene is TRBV28, the J gene TRBJ1-1; 7 bases align to TRBD1. Germline V lookup: CDR1 MDHEN, CDR2 SYDVKM. With V trimmed by 8 bases and J by 0 bases, 6 bases remained unmatched. CDR3 length: 14 residues. The CDR3 DNA is TGTGCCAGCGGACAGGCCGGGCTGAACACTGAAGCTTTCTTT. Translating gives CASGQAGLNTEAFF.

The CDR3 DNA reads TGTGCCAGCAGCAACCCCCGGACAGCGAATTCACCCCTCCACTTT. It is translated as CASSNPRTANSPLHF. This sequence joins TRBV7-9 and TRBJ1-6; possible D gene TRBD1, 6 bases. CDR1 and CDR2 from the germline V gene are SEHNR and FQNEAQ (reference sequence). The CDR3 loop spans 15 amino acids. The V gene lost 5 bases and the J gene lost 7 bases, with 15 bases spanning the gap.

CDR3 amino acids: CASSDSREFSYEQYF. CDR3 nucleotides: TGTGCCAGCAGTGACTCAAGGGAGTTCTCCTACGAGCAGTACTTC. The chain carries TRBV25-1 and TRBJ2-7, with D possibly being TRBD2 (5 bases). Germline-derived CDR1 and CDR2 are MGHDK and SYGVNS. The CDR3 sequence is 15 residues long. V lost 3 bases and J lost 0, with 12 bases in between.

The chain uses TRBV28 and TRBJ1-2; tentative D call: TRBD1 (6 bases). CDR1 is MDHEN and CDR2 is SYDVKM in the germline V gene. The CDR3 length is 12 residues. CDR3 amino acids: CAKGDPDYGYTF. In DNA form, the CDR3 reads TGTGCTAAGGGGGATCCGGACTATGGCTACACCTTC.

The gene calls are TRBV30 and TRBJ2-2; D remains ambiguous. The CDR3 length is 15 residues. Per germline, CDR1 GTSNPN and CDR2 SVGIG (reference sequence). V shed 0 bases and J shed 4 bases, with 12 bases lying between them. The DNA of the CDR3 is TGTGCCTGGAGTGTAGTAGTTATCGCCACCGGGGAGCTGTTTTTT. Translation gives CAWSVVVIATGELFF.

The V gene is TRBV4-2, the J gene TRBJ2-7, with TRBD1 matching 7 bases. The CDR3 contains 15 residues. The ends lost 4 bases at V and 5 bases at J; junction bases unmatched: 11. Looked up from germline, CDR1 is LGHNA and CDR2 is YNFKEQ. DNA of the CDR3: TGTGCCAGCAGCCCTCATACTCTAACAGGGGACGAGCAGTACTTC. Its translation: CASSPHTLTGDEQYF.

The chain couples TRBV19 to TRBJ1-2; TRBD1 is a possible D gene (6 bases). The germline gives CDR1 LNHDA, CDR2 SQIVND (reference sequence). V was cut by 4 bases and J by 5 bases, with 14 bases left in between. The CDR3 totals 14 residues. Here the CDR3 reads CASSTTDRRYGYTF. The CDR3 DNA follows: TGTGCCAGTAGTACAACGGACAGAAGGTATGGCTACACCTTC.

The V call is TRBV7-3, the J call TRBJ1-2, with D uncertain. The CDR3 is 13 amino acids. The germline CDR1 and CDR2 sequences are SGHTA and FQGTGA. The germline V and J ends were trimmed by 5 bases and 0 bases, with 7 bases remaining between them. The CDR3 loop reads CASSPGSNYGYTF. The CDR3 bases are TGTGCCAGCAGCCCGGGGTCTAACTATGGCTACACCTTC.

In its sample, this clone was seen many times. The chain is built from TRBV19 and TRBJ2-2; 9 bases agree with TRBD1. Germline CDR1 LNHDA, CDR2 SQIVND (reference sequence). The V segment lost 9 bases and the J segment 5 bases; nucleotides outside the gene matches: 4. The CDR3 consists of 13 residues. The CDR3 protein is CASGQGWTGELFF. The CDR3 nucleotides are TGTGCCAGCGGACAGGGGTGGACCGGGGAGCTGTTTTTT.

The J gene is TRBJ2-1, the V gene TRBV18; the match to TRBD2 covers 10 bases. Germline V gene data show CDR1 as KGHSH and CDR2 as LQKENI. With V trimmed by 1 base and J by 6 bases, 15 bases remained unmatched. The CDR3 is 19 residues long. The CDR3 bases are TGTGCCAGCTCACCACGTAGATGGTTTTTAGCGGGAGGATCCAATGAGCAGTTCTTC. Protein product: CASSPRRWFLAGGSNEQFF. Full variable domain (missing parts from reference TRBV18 and TRBJ2-1): NAGVMQNPRHLVRRRGQEARLRCSPMKGHSHVYWYRQLPEEGLKFMVYLQKENIIDESGMPKERFSAEFPKEGPSILRIQQVVRGDSAAYFCASSPRRWFLAGGSNEQFFGPGTRLTVL.

The chain combines TRBV7-8 with TRBJ1-1; TRBD1 matches 11 bases. CDR1 SGHVS and CDR2 FQNEAQ come from the germline V gene. The CDR3 has 14 amino acids. V was pared by 5 bases and J by 5 bases, with 4 bases of the junction left unmatched. CDR3 residues: CASSNRDRGTEAFF. The CDR3 DNA follows: TGTGCCAGCAGCAACCGGGACAGGGGGACTGAAGCTTTCTTT.

This chain links TRBV18 with TRBJ1-5; D call uncertain. The CDR3 covers 13 residues. V lost 4 bases to trimming and J lost 7 bases, with 11 bases between them. Germline CDR1 KGHSH, CDR2 LQKENI. The CDR3 DNA sequence: TGTGCCAGCTCACGGGAGGGATCCCAGCCCCAGCATTTT. It specifies CASSREGSQPQHF.

This rearrangement joins TRBV6-4 to TRBJ1-6, with D unresolved. CDR1 is MRHNA and CDR2 is SNTAGT in the germline V gene. V was cut by 3 bases and J by 7 bases, with 10 bases left in between. CDR3 length: 14 amino acids. CDR3 nucleotide sequence: TGTGCCAGCAGTGAAGGACGGGAAAATTCACCCCTCCACTTT. It specifies CASSEGRENSPLHF.

Only a few counts were recorded for this clone. The chain combines TRBV7-8 with TRBJ2-1, with 8 bases fitting TRBD2. Germline V lookup: CDR1 SGHVS, CDR2 FQNEAQ. J gave up 0 bases and V 1 base, and 11 bases lay outside the gene matches. The CDR3 runs 19 residues. For the CDR3, the DNA is TGTGCCAGCAGCTTAGGGCGGGAGGCTGGGACAAGCTCCTACAATGAGCAGTTCTTC. Protein: CASSLGREAGTSSYNEQFF.

The chain links TRBV6-4 to TRBJ2-5; perhaps TRBD2 as D (5 bases). V was trimmed by 6 bases and J by 8 bases, leaving 10 bases between them. The CDR3 has 11 residues. CDR1 and CDR2 from the germline V gene are MRHNA and SNTAGT. The CDR3 here is CASSSEVTQYF. In DNA form, the CDR3 reads TGTGCCAGCAGCTCGGAGGTCACCCAGTACTTC.

The chain uses TRBV11-2 and TRBJ2-7; the match to TRBD1 covers 9 bases. The germline V gene encodes CDR1 SGHAT and CDR2 FQNNGV. With V trimmed by 3 bases and J by 3 bases, 3 bases remained unmatched. The CDR3 contains 14 residues. The CDR3 coding sequence is TGTGCCAGCAGCTTGGGACAGGGAATCTACGAGCAGTACTTC. Its protein product is CASSLGQGIYEQYF.